The subject of this entry is one TCR beta chain. Its target is not known. This entry is derived from a study of T-cell memory formation after mild COVID-19. Whole-study results and caveats: For second-wave clones that peaked at day 37, SARS-CoV-2 specificity went unverified. Balance between CD4 and CD8 was seen in clones contracting day 15 to 85, and a CD4+ lean was seen in later expanders. Memory sampled before infection contained some responding clones, suggesting cross-reactive memory joined.

5'RACE with constant-segment primers yielded barcoded, UMI-tagged TCR alpha and TCR beta cDNA libraries. TCRdb processed the 5' RACE reads anew with MiXCR; each CDR3 protein has one entry. The table shows approximately 340,000 distinct CDR3 sequences, with 10% to 15% occurring only once. The sequencing sample was made of PBMCs or a T cell subset sorted from them (not recorded which). The sequence came from a man aged 18 to 30 who had mild COVID-19 (a few samples of this study predate the infection). Cell type and time point are not known.

CDR3 coding DNA: TGTGCCAGCAGAATAGACAGGGATGGCACTGAAGCTTTCTTT. This translates into CASRIDRDGTEAFF. The chain joins TRBV27 to TRBJ1-1; 7 bases map to TRBD1. The germline CDR1 and CDR2 sequences are MNHEY and SMNVEV (reference sequence). The CDR3 consists of 14 residues. V lost 6 bases and J lost 4; bases outside the gene matches: 8.